The rows below give T cell receptor beta chains drawn from one sample of a study of T-cell memory formation after mild COVID-19. TCRdb reanalysed the 5' RACE reads using MiXCR and keeps one entry per CDR3 protein. The sample consists of a few hundred thousand distinct CDR3 sequences, roughly 25% of them appearing once. Specimen: PBMCs or a T cell subset sorted from them (not recorded which). Receptors originate from an adult woman who had mild COVID-19 (a few samples of this study predate the infection). Cell type and time point are not known. Both conserved end residues are part of each CDR3. Fields, in order: D gene, CDR3 length, J gene, clone size, V gene, CDR3 protein, CDR3 DNA. A D gene is named only where the DNA matches it firmly. Where a row states a size, it is once, few, many or the class of an expanded clone; other rows omit it.

>NA|12|TRBJ1-4|few|TRBV29-1
CSASNTGRKLFF
TGCAGCGCATCGAATACAGGGAGAAAACTGTTTTTT
>NA|11|TRBJ2-1|few|TRBV9
CASSDGTGEFF
TGTGCCAGCAGCGACGGGACCGGTGAGTTCTTC
>NA|14|TRBJ1-1|NA|TRBV12-3/TRBV12-4
CASAISTVTTEAFF
TGTGCCAGCGCAATTTCAACAGTGACCACTGAAGCTTTCTTT
>NA|14|TRBJ2-3|few|TRBV7-3
CASSEDWPTDTQYF
TGTGCCAGCAGCGAGGACTGGCCCACAGATACGCAGTATTTT
>TRBD1|15|TRBJ2-7|NA|TRBV12-3/TRBV12-4
CASSWGQTRSYEQYF
TGTGCCAGCAGCTGGGGACAGACTCGCTCCTACGAGCAGTACTTC
>TRBD1|15|TRBJ1-1|NA|TRBV7-2
CASSSSGQVNTEAFF
TGTGCCAGCAGCTCTTCAGGACAGGTGAACACTGAAGCTTTCTTT
>TRBD1|14|TRBJ1-3|many|TRBV7-2
CASSSGTGGNTIYF
TGTGCCAGCAGCTCCGGGACAGGGGGAAACACCATATATTTT
>NA|14|TRBJ2-5|NA|TRBV5-1
CASTSGLFQETQYF
TGCGCCAGCACCAGCGGACTATTCCAAGAGACCCAGTACTTC
>NA|16|TRBJ2-1|once|TRBV5-1
CASSPDSDGGGNEQFF
TGCGCCAGCAGCCCGGACAGCGACGGAGGGGGCAATGAGCAGTTCTTC
>TRBD1|15|TRBJ1-5|NA|TRBV6-5
CASSLDRVGNQPQHF
TGTGCCAGCAGTTTAGACAGGGTGGGGAATCAGCCCCAGCATTTT
>TRBD1|15|TRBJ2-5|few|TRBV24-1
CATSDLRDRSETQYF
TGTGCCACCAGTGATTTACGGGACAGATCGGAGACCCAGTACTTC
>NA|14|TRBJ2-7|many|TRBV5-1
CASSLSRDAFEQYF
TGCGCCAGCAGCTTGAGTCGGGACGCCTTCGAGCAGTACTTC
>TRBD1|14|TRBJ2-2|NA|TRBV2
CASSAGTGSGELFF
TGTGCCAGCAGTGCCGGGACAGGGTCCGGGGAGCTGTTTTTT
>TRBD1|15|TRBJ1-6|NA|TRBV2
CASRTGTGVSSPLHF
TGTGCCAGCAGAACGGGGACAGGGGTTAGTTCACCCCTCCACTTT
>NA|11|TRBJ2-4|NA|TRBV3-1
CASSQNRVQYF
TGTGCCAGCAGCCAAAACCGGGTTCAGTACTTC
>TRBD1|14|TRBJ2-7|few|TRBV5-6
CASSLTGGEDEQYF
TGTGCCAGCAGCTTGACAGGGGGCGAAGACGAGCAGTACTTC